The 19 T cell receptor beta chains in this list originate from one sample, sequenced in a study of T cell responses to AZD1222 COVID-19 vaccine. Sequencing was performed with immunoSEQ multiplex PCR; in TCRdb, only in-frame clones are kept and a portion is missing. The data contain about 97,000 clones, 80% to 90% of them singletons. This specimen consisted of peripheral blood, obtained on day 0 of AZD1222 vaccination. These TCRs come from an adult in good health.

V and J are TRBV6-5 and TRBJ2-5; D gene uncertain. The CDR3 extends over 13 amino acids. The germline V gene encodes CDR1 MNHEY and CDR2 SVGAGI. V was clipped by 6 bases and J by 2 bases, with 10 bases between them. The chain's CDR3 is CASRLGMQETQYF. CDR3 DNA sequence: TGTGCCAGCAGGTTAGGGATGCAAGAGACCCAGTACTTC.

This chain uses TRBV5-1 with TRBJ1-2, with TRBD1 identical over 7 bases. CDR3 size: 14 residues. J gave up 3 bases and V 4 bases, and 6 bases lay outside the gene matches. Germline lookup yields CDR1 SGHRS and CDR2 YFSETQ. The CDR3 spells CASSPGQVDYGYTF. The CDR3 bases are TGCGCCAGCAGCCCAGGACAGGTAGACTATGGCTACACCTTC.

The chain's CDR3 is CASSPPSVDEQFF. CDR3 bases: TGTGCCAGCAGCCCACCTAGCGTCGATGAGCAGTTCTTC. The gene calls are TRBV3-1 (or the pseudogene TRBV3-2) and TRBJ2-1; maybe TRBD2 (6 bases). The CDR3 contains 13 residues. Germline CDR1 reads LGHDT; CDR2 reads YNNKEL (reference sequence). Trimming shortened V by 4 bases and J by 8 bases, and 12 bases separated the two germline ends.

This chain joins TRBV19 and TRBJ1-1; 10 nucleotides line up with TRBD1. Germline CDR1 LNHDA, CDR2 SQIVND (reference sequence). CDR3 length: 15 residues. The V and J ends lost 5 bases and 4 bases, in that order; junction bases with no gene match: 7. CDR3 nucleotide sequence: TGTGCCAGTAGTGATCCGGGACAGGGGAGCACTGAAGCTTTCTTT. Translated: CASSDPGQGSTEAFF.

V usage is TRBV9 and J usage is TRBJ2-5; TRBD1 aligns across 8 bases. CDR1 is SGDLS and CDR2 is YYNGEE in the germline V gene. The V gene end was trimmed by 0 bases and the J gene end by 3 bases; junction bases not matched to a gene: 7. The CDR3 spans 16 residues. CDR3 region: CASSVEDRAREETQYF. The CDR3 DNA reads TGTGCCAGCAGCGTAGAGGACAGGGCACGGGAAGAGACCCAGTACTTC.

This clone was observed a handful of times. This sequence joins TRBV7-2 and TRBJ2-1, with unresolved D. This CDR3 has 14 amino acids. Germline V CDR1 and CDR2: SGHTA, FQGNSA. The germline V and J ends were trimmed by 3 bases and 10 bases, with 16 bases remaining between them. The CDR3 nucleotides are TGTGCCAGCAGCTTGGTCCCAACTCTGCGGGAGCAGTTCTTC. As protein: CASSLVPTLREQFF.

This clone has only one observation. This chain links TRBV7-2 with TRBJ1-1, with 8 bases that match TRBD1. Trimming took 7 bases from V and 1 from J; bases not matched to a gene: 11. This CDR3 is built from 16 residues. Germline loops: CDR1 SGHTA, CDR2 FQGNSA. CDR3 bases: TGTGCCAGCACCCAACTCGGCAGGGGGCGGAACACTGAAGCTTTCTTT. Protein: CASTQLGRGRNTEAFF. Variable domain in full (rest from reference TRBV7-2 and TRBJ1-1): GAGVSQSPSNKVTEKGKDVELRCDPISGHTALYWYRQSLGQGLEFLIYFQGNSAPDKSGLPSDRFSAERTGGSVSTLTIQRTQQEDSAVYLCASTQLGRGRNTEAFFGQGTRLTVV.

The chain carries TRBV9 and TRBJ1-6; tentatively, D is TRBD1 (5 bases). Germline values: CDR1 SGDLS, CDR2 YYNGEE. The CDR3 has 15 amino acids. V dropped 2 bases and J dropped 3 bases, with 9 bases sitting between them. The CDR3 DNA sequence: TGTGCCAGCAGCGTTTCCGGGGGCTATAATTCACCCCTCCACTTT. It encodes CASSVSGGYNSPLHF.

The rearrangement joins TRBV5-4 to TRBJ1-2, with 7 bases aligning to TRBD1. CDR1 is SGHNT, CDR2 YYREEE, per germline (reference sequence). The CDR3 spans 16 residues. The trim removed 4 bases at V and 0 bases at J, leaving 9 bases unmatched. This chain's CDR3 is CASSPGGDRANYGYTF. CDR3 DNA sequence: TGTGCCAGCAGCCCCGGTGGGGACAGAGCTAACTATGGCTACACCTTC.

This chain links TRBV3-1 (or the pseudogene TRBV3-2) with TRBJ2-5; D is perhaps TRBD2 (5 bases). Germline values: CDR1 LGHDT, CDR2 YNNKEL (reference sequence). The CDR3 covers 15 residues. V lost 1 base to trimming and J lost 1 base, with 10 bases between them. The CDR3 sequence is CASSQGSSGQETQYF. The DNA for the CDR3 is TGTGCCAGCAGCCAAGGTAGCAGCGGCCAAGAGACCCAGTACTTC.

The gene calls are TRBV6-2 or TRBV6-3 and TRBJ2-3; no clear D. In germline, CDR1 is MNHEY, CDR2 SVGEGT. The V and J ends lost 0 bases and 0 bases respectively, with 7 bases between them. The CDR3 extends over 15 amino acids. Here the CDR3 DNA reads TGTGCCAGCAGTTACTCCGGCAGCAGCACAGATACGCAGTATTTT. It codes for CASSYSGSSTDTQYF.

This chain links TRBV5-4 with TRBJ2-5; D not certain. Looked up from germline, CDR1 is SGHNT and CDR2 is YYREEE (reference sequence). CDR3 length equals 15 residues. V was clipped by 0 bases and J by 0 bases, with 9 bases between them. The CDR3 loop is CASSLVVANQETQYF. CDR3 nucleotides: TGTGCCAGCAGCTTGGTTGTAGCCAACCAAGAGACCCAGTACTTC.

The chain combines TRBV6-2 or TRBV6-3 with TRBJ1-1; 7 nucleotides agree with TRBD1. V gave up 5 bases and J gave up 0 bases; unmatched junction bases: 0. Per germline, CDR1 MNHEY and CDR2 SVGEGT. The CDR3 runs to 13 residues. The CDR3 region has the DNA TGTGCCAGCAGTGGGACAGTGAACACTGAAGCTTTCTTT. It translates to CASSGTVNTEAFF.

This chain links TRBV5-1 with TRBJ2-5, with 9 bases aligning to TRBD2. Germline-derived CDR1 and CDR2 are SGHRS and YFSETQ. Losses at the gene ends were 2 bases for V and 2 bases for J; bases not matched to a gene: 4. The CDR3 runs to 15 residues. This chain's CDR3 is CASSFPLAGQETQYF. DNA for the CDR3: TGCGCCAGCAGCTTCCCCCTAGCGGGGCAAGAGACCCAGTACTTC.

This clone has just a few counts. The CDR3 DNA reads as TGCGCCAGCAGCCCCGGACAGGGGGCGGCCGGGGAGCTGTTTTTT. Its protein product is CASSPGQGAAGELFF. J is TRBJ2-2 and V is TRBV5-1, with 11 bases that match TRBD1. The CDR3 length is 15 residues. Losses at the gene ends were 4 bases for V and 6 bases for J; bases not matched to a gene: 5. Germline V gene sequence: CDR1 SGHRS, CDR2 YFSETQ.

J is TRBJ2-7 and V is TRBV3-1 (or the pseudogene TRBV3-2); 8 bases map to TRBD2. This CDR3 is 16 amino acids long. Trimming took 0 bases from V and 6 from J; bases not matched to a gene: 10. Looked up from germline, CDR1 is LGHDT and CDR2 is YNNKEL (reference sequence). The CDR3 protein is CASSQDRGSGRSEQYF. CDR3 bases: TGTGCCAGCAGCCAAGATCGGGGAAGCGGGAGATCCGAGCAGTACTTC.

V is TRBV5-1 and J is TRBJ1-3; D is possibly TRBD1 (5 bases). Trimming left V 0 bases short and J 0 bases short, with 7 bases between. CDR3 length equals 15 residues. From germline, CDR1 is SGHRS and CDR2 YFSETQ. CDR3: CASSLAGTSGNTIYF. The CDR3 nucleotides are TGCGCCAGCAGCTTGGCAGGGACCTCTGGAAACACCATATATTTT.

The CDR3 sequence is CASSSLGQLNQPQHF. The DNA of the CDR3 is TGTGCCAGCAGCTCTCTCGGACAGCTCAATCAGCCCCAGCATTTT. The V call is TRBV7-2, the J call TRBJ1-5; weak D call: TRBD1 (6 bases). Germline V gene data show CDR1 as SGHTA and CDR2 as FQGNSA. CDR3 length: 15 amino acids. The germline V and J ends were trimmed by 4 bases and 3 bases, with 13 bases remaining between them.

This sequence joins TRBV19 and TRBJ1-5; TRBD1 might be the D (6 bases). Germline lookup yields CDR1 LNHDA and CDR2 SQIVND (reference sequence). This CDR3 contains 15 residues. Trimming pared 7 bases from V and 6 bases from J, leaving 19 bases between. This CDR3 is CASTGEQVVSQPQHF. DNA for the CDR3: TGTGCCAGTACAGGGGAGCAAGTTGTTAGTCAGCCCCAGCATTTT.